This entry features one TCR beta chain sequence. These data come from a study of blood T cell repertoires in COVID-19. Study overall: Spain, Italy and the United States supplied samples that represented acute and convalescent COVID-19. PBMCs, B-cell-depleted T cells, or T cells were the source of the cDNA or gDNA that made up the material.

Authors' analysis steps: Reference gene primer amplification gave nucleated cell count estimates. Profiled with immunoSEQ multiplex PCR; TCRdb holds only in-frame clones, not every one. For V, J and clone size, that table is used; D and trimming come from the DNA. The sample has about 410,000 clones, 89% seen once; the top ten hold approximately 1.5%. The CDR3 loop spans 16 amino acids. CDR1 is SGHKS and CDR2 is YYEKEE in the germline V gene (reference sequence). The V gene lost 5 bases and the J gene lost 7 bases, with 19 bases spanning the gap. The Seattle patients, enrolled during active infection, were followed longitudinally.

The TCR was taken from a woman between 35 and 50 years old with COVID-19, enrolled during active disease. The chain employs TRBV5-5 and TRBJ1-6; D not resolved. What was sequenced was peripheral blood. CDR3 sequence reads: CASRPGPREENSPLHF. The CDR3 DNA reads TGTGCCAGCAGACCTGGACCCCGGGAGGAGAATTCACCCCTCCACTTT.